The present entry profiles one TCR beta chain with its context. Only in-frame clones appear in the TCRdb table, and some are missing; sequencing was by immunoSEQ multiplex PCR. This table holds 120,000 or so clones, around 87% found once. This entry belongs to a study of blood T cell repertoires in COVID-19. Germline loops: CDR1 SGHAT, CDR2 FQNNGV. The CDR3 consists of 14 residues. V was shortened by 3 bases and J by 1 base, with 10 bases between the two germline ends. The clonotype originates from an older man with active or convalescent COVID-19. V and J are TRBV11-2 and TRBJ2-7; D gene uncertain. The material sequenced was peripheral blood. The CDR3 DNA reads TGTGCCAGCAGCTTTTTCACTGATTCCTACGAGCAGTACTTC. Encoded protein: CASSFFTDSYEQYF.